The 20 T cell receptor beta chains in this list originate from one sample, sequenced in a study of siplizumab effects on memory and regulatory T cells. Here immunoSEQ multiplex PCR was the method, and the copy in TCRdb shows in-frame clones only, minus some. The table shows some 97,000 clones, with roughly nine tenths occurring only once. The sequencing input was Tregs sorted from blood. Receptors originate from a human donor in good health.

The chain links TRBV6-5 to TRBJ1-1; no definite D call. Germline loops: CDR1 MNHEY, CDR2 SVGAGI. Trimming removed 2 bases at V and 11 bases at J, with 15 bases between. This CDR3 region has 13 residues. In DNA, the CDR3 is TGTGCCAGCAGTTACCCCGGCTCCCTTGGGGCTTTCTTT. Its protein is CASSYPGSLGAFF.

The CDR3 reads CASSDQRNSREQFF. CDR3 DNA: TGTGCCAGCAGTGACCAGCGGAACTCAAGGGAGCAGTTCTTC. This chain connects TRBV2 to TRBJ2-1; tentatively, D is TRBD2 (5 bases). CDR3 length: 14 residues. The V end lost 3 bases, the J end lost 10 bases, and 16 bases lay between the germline ends. CDR1 and CDR2 (germline): SNHLY, FYNNEI.

This clone was seen a single time. The rearrangement links TRBV10-3 to TRBJ2-7, with D perhaps TRBD1 (5 bases). Germline CDR1 and CDR2: ENHRY and SYGVKD. V dropped 3 bases and J dropped 6 bases, with 15 bases sitting between them. The CDR3 consists of 14 residues. The CDR3 DNA follows: TGTGCCATCAGTGAAGGACCGGACACAGGCGAGCAGTACTTC. Amino acid sequence: CAISEGPDTGEQYF.

The chain joins TRBV25-1 to TRBJ2-7; unclear D gene. The CDR3 consists of 12 residues. Germline V gene data show CDR1 as MGHDK and CDR2 as SYGVNS. Trimming left V 7 bases short and J 4 bases short, with 11 bases between. As DNA, the CDR3 is TGTGCCAGCAACAAAGGGTATTACGAGCAGTACTTC. Protein product: CASNKGYYEQYF.

The chain uses TRBV18 and TRBJ2-7; D not certain. Trimming pared 4 bases from V and 4 bases from J, leaving 23 bases between. The germline gives CDR1 KGHSH, CDR2 LQKENI. CDR3 length: 17 amino acids. CDR3 coding DNA: TGTGCCAGCTCACGGGCCGGACGGTCTGTCAACTTATACGAGCAGTACTTC. Encoded protein: CASSRAGRSVNLYEQYF. The entire variable domain, with the rest obtained from reference TRBV18 and TRBJ2-7, is as follows: NAGVMQNPRHLVRRRGQEARLRCSPMKGHSHVYWYRQLPEEGLKFMVYLQKENIIDESGMPKERFSAEFPKEGPSILRIQQVVRGDSAAYFCASSRAGRSVNLYEQYFGPGTRLTVT.

V and J are TRBV5-1 and TRBJ2-5; 10 bases map to TRBD2. The V and J ends lost 2 bases and 1 base, in that order; junction bases with no gene match: 11. The CDR3 is 18 amino acids. Germline values: CDR1 SGHRS, CDR2 YFSETQ. The CDR3 sequence: CASSLLAGKAIIQETQYF. The CDR3 bases are TGCGCCAGCAGCTTACTAGCGGGAAAAGCGATAATCCAAGAGACCCAGTACTTC.

V gene TRBV5-1 combines with J gene TRBJ2-2; TRBD2 matches at 8 bases. Germline assignment: CDR1 SGHRS and CDR2 YFSETQ. The CDR3 is made up of 14 amino acids. Trimming cost V 4 bases and J 6 bases; bases outside gene matches: 5. The CDR3 bases are TGCGCCAGCAGCAACGCAGCGGGGGCCGGGGAGCTGTTTTTT. This gives the protein CASSNAAGAGELFF.

CDR3 protein: CASSIDLRKPTEAFF. The CDR3 nucleotides are TGTGCCAGTAGTATAGATCTACGGAAACCCACTGAAGCTTTCTTT. The V call is TRBV19, the J call TRBJ1-1; D is uncertain. CDR1 and CDR2 from the germline V gene are LNHDA and SQIVND (reference sequence). CDR3 length equals 15 residues. V was cut by 0 bases and J by 4 bases, with 12 bases left in between.

The J gene is TRBJ2-7, the V gene TRBV11-2; 9 nucleotides align to TRBD2. Germline V gene lookup returns CDR1 SGHAT and CDR2 FQNNGV. V dropped 2 bases and J dropped 2; count of bases not matched to a gene: 7. This CDR3 region has 16 residues. The CDR3 coding sequence is TGTGCCAGCAGCTTAAGGCTAGCGGGAAACGCCTACGAGCAGTACTTC. This translates into CASSLRLAGNAYEQYF. The full variable domain, rest sourced from reference TRBV11-2 and TRBJ2-7, is EAGVAQSPRYKIIEKRQSVAFWCNPISGHATLYWYQQILGQGPKLLIQFQNNGVVDDSQLPKDRFSAERLKGVDSTLKIQPAKLEDSAVYLCASSLRLAGNAYEQYFGPGTRLTVT.

The V gene is TRBV12-5, the J gene TRBJ2-3; 9 nucleotides align to TRBD1. V lost 4 bases to trimming and J lost 4 bases; unmatched junction nucleotides: 9. This CDR3 spans 16 amino acids. CDR1 LGHNT and CDR2 FRNRAP come from the germline V gene. The CDR3 DNA reads as TGTGCTAGTGGTTCCGATACAGGGGGCAACGCAGATACGCAGTATTTT. Translation gives CASGSDTGGNADTQYF.

This clone was found once. The rearrangement links TRBV28 to TRBJ2-3; maybe TRBD2 (6 bases). Germline V gene data show CDR1 as MDHEN and CDR2 as SYDVKM. The CDR3 covers 14 residues. V was shortened by 2 bases and J by 0 bases, with 6 bases between the two germline ends. CDR3 bases: TGTGCCAGCAGTTTAGCGGGAAGCACAGATACGCAGTATTTT. Translating gives CASSLAGSTDTQYF. Drawing the rest from reference TRBV28 and TRBJ2-3, the complete variable domain is DVKVTQSSRYLVKRTGEKVFLECVQDMDHENMFWYRQDPGLGLRLIYFSYDVKMKEKGDIPEGYSVSREKKERFSLILESASTNQTSMYLCASSLAGSTDTQYFGPGTRLTVL.

The chain is built from TRBV7-3 and TRBJ2-7; possibly TRBD2 for D (6 bases). Germline CDR1 reads SGHTA; CDR2 reads FQGTGA. Trimming removed 2 bases from V and 4 bases from J, with 15 bases in between. CDR3 size: 15 residues. CDR3 loop: CASSLFPGAGYEQYF. The CDR3 nucleotides are TGTGCCAGCAGCTTATTTCCGGGAGCAGGGTACGAGCAGTACTTC.

The chain links TRBV5-1 to TRBJ2-1; D uncertain. Per the germline V gene, CDR1 is SGHRS and CDR2 is YFSETQ. With 4 bases removed from V and 0 bases from J, the gap between germline ends came to 11 bases. This CDR3 has 15 amino acids. In DNA, the CDR3 is TGCGCCAGCAGCCCCACGTCGAGCTCCTACAATGAGCAGTTCTTC. Translated, it gives CASSPTSSSYNEQFF.

The J gene is TRBJ1-2, the V gene TRBV6-6; tentatively, D is TRBD1 (6 bases). Per germline, CDR1 MNHNY and CDR2 SVGAGI (reference sequence). The CDR3 has 15 residues. V was clipped by 2 bases and J by 3 bases, with 13 bases between them. The CDR3 spells CASSYVGGPDYGYTF. The CDR3, as DNA: TGTGCCAGCAGTTACGTTGGGGGCCCGGACTATGGCTACACCTTC.

The genes are TRBV28 and TRBJ2-1, with D maybe TRBD2 (9 bases). The V end was cut by 5 bases, the J end by 7 bases, with 18 bases between. The CDR3 totals 15 residues. Germline CDR1 MDHEN, CDR2 SYDVKM. In DNA form, the CDR3 reads TGTGCCAGCAGTACAGGGGGAGCGGGAGGAAATGAGCAGTTCTTC. Translating it yields CASSTGGAGGNEQFF. The whole variable domain, remainder taken from reference TRBV28 and TRBJ2-1, is DVKVTQSSRYLVKRTGEKVFLECVQDMDHENMFWYRQDPGLGLRLIYFSYDVKMKEKGDIPEGYSVSREKKERFSLILESASTNQTSMYLCASSTGGAGGNEQFFGPGTRLTVL.

This clone was counted a single time. The chain combines TRBV29-1 with TRBJ1-3; D uncertain. The CDR3 extends over 11 amino acids. Trimming pared 3 bases from V and 4 bases from J, leaving 4 bases between. Per the germline V gene, CDR1 is SQVTM and CDR2 is ANQGSEA. The CDR3 DNA is TGCAGCGTTGACTCGGGAAACACCATATATTTT. Amino acid sequence: CSVDSGNTIYF.

The V call is TRBV27, the J call TRBJ2-1; 7 nucleotides line up with TRBD1. After removal of 5 bases from V and 14 bases from J, the junction contained 9 bases not matched to a gene. The CDR3 totals 12 residues. Germline CDR1 and CDR2: MNHEY and SMNVEV (reference sequence). The CDR3, as DNA: TGTGCCAGCAGTCCATGGACAGGCCGGGAGTTCTTC. It specifies CASSPWTGREFF.

CDR3 residues: CASSIQFLETQYF. Written as DNA, the CDR3 is TGTGCCAGCAGTATTCAGTTTTTGGAGACCCAGTACTTC. The chain couples TRBV28 to TRBJ2-5; D remains unclear. The V gene lost 5 bases and the J gene lost 5 bases, with 12 bases spanning the gap. There are 13 residues in the CDR3. Germline-derived CDR1 and CDR2 are MDHEN and SYDVKM.

The rearrangement links TRBV6-5 to TRBJ1-4; D remains ambiguous. Germline CDR1 reads MNHEY; CDR2 reads SVGAGI. This CDR3 region has 14 residues. V gave up 0 bases and J gave up 7 bases, with 9 bases separating them. This CDR3 reads CASSYSFSGEKLFF. The CDR3 nucleotides are TGTGCCAGCAGTTACTCGTTTTCGGGTGAAAAACTGTTTTTT.

This clone was counted between two and nine times. The chain combines TRBV6-4 with TRBJ2-7; 8 bases align to TRBD2. With V trimmed by 7 bases and J by 4 bases, 6 bases remained unmatched. The CDR3 spans 13 residues. From germline, CDR1 is MRHNA and CDR2 SNTAGT. Written as DNA, the CDR3 is TGTGCCAGCAAAAGCGGGAGTCGGTACGAGCAGTACTTC. Encoded protein: CASKSGSRYEQYF.